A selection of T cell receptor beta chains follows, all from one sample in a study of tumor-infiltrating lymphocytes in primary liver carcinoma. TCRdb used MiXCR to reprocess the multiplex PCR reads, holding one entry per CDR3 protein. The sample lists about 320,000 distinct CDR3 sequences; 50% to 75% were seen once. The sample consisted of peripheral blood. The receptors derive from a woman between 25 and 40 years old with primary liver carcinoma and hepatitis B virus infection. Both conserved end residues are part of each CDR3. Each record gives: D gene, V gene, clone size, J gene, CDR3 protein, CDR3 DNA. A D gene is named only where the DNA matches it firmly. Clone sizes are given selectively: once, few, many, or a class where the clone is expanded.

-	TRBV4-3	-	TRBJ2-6	CSSSQDSNRAGANVLTF	TGCTCCAGCAGCCAAGACTCTAACAGGGCTGGGGCCAACGTCCTGACTTTC
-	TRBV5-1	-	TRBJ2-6	CASKGLSGANVLTF	TGCGCCAGCAAAGGGTTATCTGGGGCCAACGTCCTGACTTTC
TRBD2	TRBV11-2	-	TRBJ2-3	CASSLDREEADTQYF	TGTGCTAGCAGCTTAGATCGGGAGGAGGCAGATACGCAGTATTTT
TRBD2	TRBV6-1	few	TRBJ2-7	CASGLALPYEQYF	TGTGCCAGCGGACTAGCGCTTCCCTACGAGCAGTACTTC
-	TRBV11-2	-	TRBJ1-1	CASSKEAMNTEAIF	TGTGCCAGCAGCAAAGAGGCTATGAACACTGAGGCTATCTTT
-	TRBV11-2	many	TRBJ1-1	CASSLDMLAGRRTEAFF	TGTGCCAGCAGCTTAGATATGTTGGCAGGGAGGCGCACTGAAGCTTTCTTT
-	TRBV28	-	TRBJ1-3	CASRSSYRESAGNTTYF	TGTGCCAGCAGATCGTCCTACAGGGAATCGGCTGGAAACACCACATATTTT
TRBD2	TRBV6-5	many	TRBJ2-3	CASSPLAASTDTQYF	TGTGCCAGCAGTCCCCTAGCGGCTAGCACAGATACGCAGTATTTT
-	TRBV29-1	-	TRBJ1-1	CSAVRMNTEAFF	TGCAGCGCCGTGCGGATGAACACTGAAGCTTTCTTT
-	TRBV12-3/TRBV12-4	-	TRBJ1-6	CASSPRVDSPLHF	TGTGCCAGCAGTCCACGGGTGGACTCACCCCTCCACTTT
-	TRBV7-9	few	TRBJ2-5	CASSLYPGEETQYF	TGTGCCAGCAGCTTATATCCGGGCGAAGAGACCCAGTACTTC
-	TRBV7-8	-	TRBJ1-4	CASSLGPGNLEKLFF	TGTGCCAGCAGCTTAGGTCCAGGCAACCTTGAAAAACTGTTTTTT
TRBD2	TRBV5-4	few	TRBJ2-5	CASSSRTSGTRETQYF	TGTGCCAGCAGCTCCCGGACTAGCGGGACCCGGGAGACCCAGTACTTC
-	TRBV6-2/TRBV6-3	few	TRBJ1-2	CASSYPDGYTF	TGTGCCAGCAGTTACCCAGATGGCTACACCTTC
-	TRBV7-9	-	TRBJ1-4	CVSSFAQGGEKLFF	TGTGTCAGCAGCTTCGCACAGGGAGGGGAGAAACTGTTTTTT
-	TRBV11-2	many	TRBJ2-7	CASSLGGTSYEQYF	TGTGCCAGCAGCTTAGGGGGGACATCCTACGAGCAGTACTTC
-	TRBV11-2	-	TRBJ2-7	CASNTSDGGPYGQYF	TGTGCCAGCAACACCTCGGACGGAGGCCCCTACGGGCAGTACTTC
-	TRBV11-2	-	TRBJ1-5	CASSSRGYGSRPQHF	TGTGCCAGCAGCTCCAGGGGTTATGGCAGTCGGCCCCAGCATTTT
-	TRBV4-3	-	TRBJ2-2	CGSSHDRGGVNTGELFF	TGCGGCAGCAGCCATGACCGGGGCGGAGTAAACACCGGGGAGCTGTTTTTC
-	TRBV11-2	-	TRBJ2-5	CVSSFRDRPRQYF	TGTGTCAGCAGCTTCCGGGACCGACCACGCCAGTACTTC
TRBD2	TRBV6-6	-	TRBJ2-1	CASSSRTSGSIGEQFF	TGTGCCAGCAGTTCTCGGACTAGCGGGAGTATAGGTGAGCAGTTCTTC
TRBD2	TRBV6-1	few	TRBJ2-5	CASRGLEETQYF	TGTGCCAGCAGGGGACTAGAAGAGACCCAGTACTTC
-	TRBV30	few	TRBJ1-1	CAWSPRVAEAFF	TGTGCCTGGAGTCCCAGGGTGGCTGAAGCTTTCTTT
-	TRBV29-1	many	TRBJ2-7	CSVDSGVSYEQYF	TGCAGCGTTGATTCAGGGGTCTCCTACGAGCAGTACTTC
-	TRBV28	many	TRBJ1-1	CASREVGTRAAEAFF	TGTGCCAGCAGAGAGGTGGGGACTCGGGCGGCTGAAGCTTTCTTT
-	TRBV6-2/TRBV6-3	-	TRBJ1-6	CTSGTQGVGSPFHF	TGTACCAGCGGAACACAGGGAGTGGGTTCACCCTTCCACTTT
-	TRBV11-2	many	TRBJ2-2	CASSQNSFPGELFF	TGTGCCAGCAGTCAAAATAGCTTTCCCGGGGAGCTGTTTTTT